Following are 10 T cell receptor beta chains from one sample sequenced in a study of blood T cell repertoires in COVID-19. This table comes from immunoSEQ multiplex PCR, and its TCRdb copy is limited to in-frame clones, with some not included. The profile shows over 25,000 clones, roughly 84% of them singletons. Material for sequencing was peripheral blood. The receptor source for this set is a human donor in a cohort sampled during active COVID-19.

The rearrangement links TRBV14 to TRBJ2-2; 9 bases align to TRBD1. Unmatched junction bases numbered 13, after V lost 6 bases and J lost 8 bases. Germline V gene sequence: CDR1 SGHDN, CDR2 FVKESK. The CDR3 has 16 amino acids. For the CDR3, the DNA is TGTGCCAGCAGACCTACCGGGACAGGGTTCGGAGGGGAGCTGTTTTTT. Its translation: CASRPTGTGFGGELFF.

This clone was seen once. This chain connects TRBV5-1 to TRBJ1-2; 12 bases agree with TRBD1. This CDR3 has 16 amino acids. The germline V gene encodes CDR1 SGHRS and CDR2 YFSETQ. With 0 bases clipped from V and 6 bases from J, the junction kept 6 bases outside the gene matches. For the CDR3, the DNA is TGCGCCAGCAGCTTGGCAACCGGGACAGGGGGCGATGGCTACACCTTC. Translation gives CASSLATGTGGDGYTF.

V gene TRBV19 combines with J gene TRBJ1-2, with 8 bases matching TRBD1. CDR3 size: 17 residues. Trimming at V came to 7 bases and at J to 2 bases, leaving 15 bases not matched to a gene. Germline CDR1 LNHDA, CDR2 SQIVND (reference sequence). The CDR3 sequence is CASNPRTGLGMNYGYTF. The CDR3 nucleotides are TGTGCCAGTAACCCAAGGACAGGGTTGGGTATGAACTATGGCTACACCTTC. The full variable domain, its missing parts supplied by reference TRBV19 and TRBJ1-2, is DGGITQSPKYLFRKEGQNVTLSCEQNLNHDAMYWYRQDPGQGLRLIYYSQIVNDFQKGDIAEGYSVSREKKESFPLTVTSAQKNPTAFYLCASNPRTGLGMNYGYTFGSGTRLTVV.

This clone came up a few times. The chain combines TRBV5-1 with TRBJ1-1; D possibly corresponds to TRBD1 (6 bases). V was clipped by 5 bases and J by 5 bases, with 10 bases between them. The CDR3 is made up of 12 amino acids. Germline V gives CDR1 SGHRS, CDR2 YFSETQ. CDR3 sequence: CASRQGQTEAFF. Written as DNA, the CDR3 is TGCGCCAGCAGACAGGGACAAACTGAAGCTTTCTTT.

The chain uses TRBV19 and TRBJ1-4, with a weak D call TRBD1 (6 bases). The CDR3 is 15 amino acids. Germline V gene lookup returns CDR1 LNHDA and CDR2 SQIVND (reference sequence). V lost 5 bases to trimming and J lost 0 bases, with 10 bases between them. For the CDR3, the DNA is TGTGCCAGTAGTTCCCGACAGGCAACTAATGAAAAACTGTTTTTT. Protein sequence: CASSSRQATNEKLFF.

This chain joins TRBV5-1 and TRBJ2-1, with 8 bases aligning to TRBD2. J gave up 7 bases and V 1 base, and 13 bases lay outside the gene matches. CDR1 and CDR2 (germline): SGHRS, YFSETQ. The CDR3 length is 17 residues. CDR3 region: CASSLFVGGASGNEQFF. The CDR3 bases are TGCGCCAGCAGCTTGTTTGTCGGGGGGGCGTCCGGGAATGAGCAGTTCTTC.

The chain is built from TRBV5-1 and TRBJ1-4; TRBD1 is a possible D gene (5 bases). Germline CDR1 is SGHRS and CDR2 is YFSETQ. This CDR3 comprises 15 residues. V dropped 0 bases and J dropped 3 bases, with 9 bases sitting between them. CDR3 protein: CASSLEAGANEKLFF. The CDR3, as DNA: TGCGCCAGCAGCTTGGAAGCGGGGGCTAATGAAAAACTGTTTTTT.

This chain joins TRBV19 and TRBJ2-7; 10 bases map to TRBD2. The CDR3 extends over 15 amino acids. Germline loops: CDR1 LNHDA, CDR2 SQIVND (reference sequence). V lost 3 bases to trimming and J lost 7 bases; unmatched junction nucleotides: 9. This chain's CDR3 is CASSMAPSGGREQYF. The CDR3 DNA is TGTGCCAGTAGTATGGCCCCTAGCGGGGGTCGGGAGCAGTACTTC.

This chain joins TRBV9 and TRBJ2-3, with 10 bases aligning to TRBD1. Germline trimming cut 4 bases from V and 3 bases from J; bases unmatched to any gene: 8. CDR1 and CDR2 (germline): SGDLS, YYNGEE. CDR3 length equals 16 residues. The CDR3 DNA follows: TGTGCCAGCAGCCCTCGGACAGGGGGGATTACAGATACGCAGTATTTT. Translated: CASSPRTGGITDTQYF.

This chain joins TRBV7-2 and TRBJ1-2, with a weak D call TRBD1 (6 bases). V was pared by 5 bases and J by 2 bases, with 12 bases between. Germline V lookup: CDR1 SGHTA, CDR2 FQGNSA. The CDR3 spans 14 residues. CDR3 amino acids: CASSPRTANYGYTF. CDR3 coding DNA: TGTGCCAGCAGCCCCAGGACAGCGAACTATGGCTACACCTTC.